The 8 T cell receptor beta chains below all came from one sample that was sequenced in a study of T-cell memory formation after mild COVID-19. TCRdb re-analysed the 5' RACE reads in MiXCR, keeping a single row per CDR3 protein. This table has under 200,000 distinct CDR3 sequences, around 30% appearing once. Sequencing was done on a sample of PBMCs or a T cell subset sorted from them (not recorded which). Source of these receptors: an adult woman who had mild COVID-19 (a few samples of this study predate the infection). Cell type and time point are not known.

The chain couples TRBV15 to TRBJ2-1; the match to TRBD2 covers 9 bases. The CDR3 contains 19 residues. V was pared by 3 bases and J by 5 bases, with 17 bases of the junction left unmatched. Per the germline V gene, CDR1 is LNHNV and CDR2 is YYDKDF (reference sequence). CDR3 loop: CATSRGRRAAGLANNEQFF. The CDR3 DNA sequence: TGTGCCACCAGCAGGGGGAGAAGGGCGGCGGGACTAGCAAACAATGAGCAGTTCTTC.

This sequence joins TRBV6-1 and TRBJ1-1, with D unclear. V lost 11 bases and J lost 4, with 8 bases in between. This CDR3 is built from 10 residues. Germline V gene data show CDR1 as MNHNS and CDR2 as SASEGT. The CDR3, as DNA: TGTGCCCACCGAGCCACTGAAGCTTTCTTT. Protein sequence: CAHRATEAFF.

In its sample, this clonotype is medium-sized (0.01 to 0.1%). The CDR3: CASSLERGSYEQYF. Here the CDR3 DNA reads TGTGCCAGCAGTTTAGAGAGGGGGAGCTACGAGCAGTACTTC. The V and J genes are TRBV12-3 or TRBV12-4 and TRBJ2-7; D may be TRBD1 (6 bases). V was clipped by 1 base and J by 3 bases, with 10 bases between them. The CDR3 has 14 amino acids.

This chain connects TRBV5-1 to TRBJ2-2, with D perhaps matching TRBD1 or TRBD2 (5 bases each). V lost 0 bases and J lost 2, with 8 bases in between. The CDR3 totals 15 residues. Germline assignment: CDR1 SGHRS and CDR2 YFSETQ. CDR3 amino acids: CASSLDGTNTGELFF. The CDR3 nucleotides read TGCGCCAGCAGCTTGGACGGGACCAACACCGGGGAGCTGTTTTTT.

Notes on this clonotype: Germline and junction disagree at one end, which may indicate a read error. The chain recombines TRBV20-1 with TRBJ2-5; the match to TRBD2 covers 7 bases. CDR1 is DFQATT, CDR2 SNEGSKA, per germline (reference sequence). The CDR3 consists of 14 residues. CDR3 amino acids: CSATRGGERETQYF. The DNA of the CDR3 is TGCAGCGCTACTCGTGGGGGGGAGAGGGAGACCCAGTACTTC.

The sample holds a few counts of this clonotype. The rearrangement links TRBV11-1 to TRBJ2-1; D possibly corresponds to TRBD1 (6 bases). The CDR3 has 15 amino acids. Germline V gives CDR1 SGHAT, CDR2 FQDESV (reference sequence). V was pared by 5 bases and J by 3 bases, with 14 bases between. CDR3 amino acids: CASSHTGHFYNEQFF. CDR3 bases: TGTGCCAGCAGCCACACGGGACACTTCTACAATGAGCAGTTCTTC. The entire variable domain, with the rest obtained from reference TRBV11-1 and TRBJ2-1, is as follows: EAEVAQSPRYKITEKSQAVAFWCDPISGHATLYWYRQILGQGPELLVQFQDESVVDDSQLPKDRFSAERLKGVDSTLKIQPAELGDSAMYLCASSHTGHFYNEQFFGPGTRLTVL.

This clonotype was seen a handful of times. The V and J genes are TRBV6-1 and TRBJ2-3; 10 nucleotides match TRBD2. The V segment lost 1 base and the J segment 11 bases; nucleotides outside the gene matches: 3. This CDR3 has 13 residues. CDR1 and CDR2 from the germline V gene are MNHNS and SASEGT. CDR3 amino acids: CASSEVLAGGQYF. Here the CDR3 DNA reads TGTGCCAGCAGTGAAGTTTTAGCGGGGGGGCAGTATTTT.

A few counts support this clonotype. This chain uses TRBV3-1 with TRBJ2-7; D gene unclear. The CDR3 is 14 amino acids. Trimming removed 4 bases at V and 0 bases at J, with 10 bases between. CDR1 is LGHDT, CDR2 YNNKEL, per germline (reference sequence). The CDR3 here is CASSRIGSSYEQYF. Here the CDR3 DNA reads TGTGCCAGCAGCCGAATAGGGTCCTCCTACGAGCAGTACTTC.